The 31 T cell receptor beta chains given below trace back to one sample, sequenced in a study of spatial heterogeneity in lung cancer. Time point described: sample taken at primary tumor resection. Broader study findings: Expanded alpha and beta TCR counts within tumors tracked tumor mutation counts.

These receptors' targets are unknown. Each CDR3 protein gets one entry after TCRdb re-called the 5' RACE reads with MiXCR. Seen here are fewer than 6,500 distinct CDR3 sequences, 8.9% observed once, and the top ten hold approximately 26%. The starting material was lung tumor tissue, obtained at surgery. These TCRs come from a female donor with early-stage non-small cell lung cancer.

With respect to this clonotype: With a much larger clone just one base away, this may be a read error. The CDR3 DNA is TGCAGCGCCCGAGTGGGGTCTGGGGCCATCGTCCTGACTTTC. The encoded protein is CSARVGSGAIVLTF. V and J are TRBV29-1 and TRBJ2-6; a weak D match, TRBD1 (5 bases). This CDR3 spans 14 amino acids. Germline V CDR1 and CDR2: SQVTM, ANQGSEA.

The rearrangement joins TRBV28 to TRBJ2-1; TRBD2 is a possible D gene (5 bases). From germline, CDR1 is MDHEN and CDR2 SYDVKM. CDR3 size: 13 residues. The V end was cut by 3 bases, the J end by 8 bases, with 11 bases between. The CDR3 spells CASSFEGGDEQFF. CDR3 bases: TGTGCCAGCAGTTTCGAGGGTGGCGATGAGCAGTTCTTC.

This clonotype was detected ten times or more. The chain joins TRBV6-2 or TRBV6-3 to TRBJ2-1; D is unclear. Trimming took off 0 bases at V and 1 base at J, with 7 bases between the two ends. The CDR3 extends over 15 amino acids. Germline-derived CDR1 and CDR2 are MNHEY and SVGEGT. The chain's CDR3 is CASSYSIGSYNEQFF. The CDR3 bases are TGTGCCAGCAGTTACTCCATAGGGTCCTACAATGAGCAGTTCTTC.

By sample share, this clonotype is medium-sized. This sequence joins TRBV7-8 and TRBJ2-2; D is possibly TRBD1 or TRBD2 (5 bases each). With 4 bases removed from V and 7 bases from J, the gap between germline ends came to 16 bases. Germline CDR1 reads SGHVS; CDR2 reads FQNEAQ. CDR3 length: 15 amino acids. The CDR3 here is CASSSRDGRGGELFF. CDR3 DNA: TGTGCCAGCAGCTCTCGGGACGGTAGAGGCGGGGAGCTGTTTTTT. The variable domain in full, with the rest retrieved from reference TRBV7-8 and TRBJ2-2, is GAGVSQSPRYKVAKRGQDVALRCDPISGHVSLFWYQQALGQGPEFLTYFQNEAQLDKSGLPSDRFFAERPEGSVSTLKIQRTQQEDSAVYLCASSSRDGRGGELFFGEGSRLTVL.

In its sample, this clonotype ranks as medium-sized (0.01 to 0.1%). The J gene is TRBJ2-3, the V gene TRBV7-9, with 11 bases identical to TRBD2. Germline CDR1 reads SEHNR; CDR2 reads FQNEAQ (reference sequence). The CDR3 consists of 17 residues. The V segment lost 5 bases and the J segment 2 bases; nucleotides outside the gene matches: 9. CDR3 bases: TGTGCCAGCAGCACCCGAGTTAGCGGGAGGGCCACAGATACGCAGTATTTT. Amino acid sequence: CASSTRVSGRATDTQYF.

This clonotype was seen a handful of times. The rearrangement links TRBV5-1 to TRBJ2-2, with D unresolved. The CDR3 contains 14 residues. The V and J ends lost 0 bases and 8 bases respectively, with 11 bases between them. Germline V gene data show CDR1 as SGHRS and CDR2 as YFSETQ. The CDR3 nucleotides read TGCGCCAGCAGCTTGGTAGTCGGTGCGGGGGAGCTGTTTTTT. Amino acid sequence: CASSLVVGAGELFF. Using reference TRBV5-1 and TRBJ2-2 for the parts outside the CDR3, the full variable domain is KAGVTQTPRYLIKTRGQQVTLSCSPISGHRSVSWYQQTPGQGLQFLFEYFSETQRNKGNFPGRFSGRQFSNSRSEMNVSTLELGDSALYLCASSLVVGAGELFFGEGSRLTVL.

The sample holds many counts of this clonotype. In DNA form, the CDR3 reads TGCAGTGCTAGGGGGTTTGGACCAATAAACACCGGGGAGCTGTTTTTT. It is translated as CSARGFGPINTGELFF. The gene calls are TRBV20-1 and TRBJ2-2; D gene unclear. The V end lost 3 bases, the J end lost 2 bases, and 16 bases lay between the germline ends. Germline V gene lookup returns CDR1 DFQATT and CDR2 SNEGSKA (reference sequence). This CDR3 region has 16 residues.

This clonotype was seen ten or more times. The rearrangement links TRBV7-9 to TRBJ2-7, with D perhaps given as TRBD1 or TRBD2 (5 bases each). The germline V gene encodes CDR1 SEHNR and CDR2 FQNEAQ (reference sequence). The CDR3 has 12 amino acids. V was pared by 5 bases and J by 4 bases, with 9 bases between. The CDR3 DNA is TGTGCCAGCAGCCAGGGAGAATACGAGCAGTACGTC. This codes for CASSQGEYEQYV.

This clonotype was counted at least ten times. The DNA of the CDR3 is TGTGCCAGCACCCGTGTAGGGAGCTCCTACGAGCAGTACGTC. Its translation is CASTRVGSSYEQYV. V is TRBV6-1 and J is TRBJ2-7; possible D gene TRBD2, 5 bases. Germline V gives CDR1 MNHNS, CDR2 SASEGT. With 7 bases removed from V and 0 bases from J, the gap between germline ends came to 13 bases. This CDR3 is built from 14 residues.

This clonotype is medium-sized (0.01 to 0.1%). The CDR3 DNA sequence: TGTGCCAGCAGCCCCCCGGGGGGGCTGAACGAGCAGTACTTC. This gives the protein CASSPPGGLNEQYF. The chain employs TRBV7-2 and TRBJ2-7; TRBD2 agrees at 8 bases. J gave up 5 bases and V 5 bases, and 8 bases lay outside the gene matches. CDR1 is SGHTA and CDR2 is FQGNSA in the germline V gene. The CDR3 length is 14 residues.

The table lists this clonotype with many counts. The rearrangement links TRBV6-6 to TRBJ2-7, with 16 bases matching TRBD2. The CDR3 runs to 16 residues. J was trimmed by 6 bases and V by 4 bases; bases with no gene match: 6. In germline, CDR1 is MNHNY, CDR2 SVGAGI (reference sequence). CDR3 loop: CASSSGGTSGRGEQYF. The CDR3 DNA is TGTGCCAGCAGTTCCGGTGGGACTAGCGGGAGGGGCGAGCAGTACTTC.

Judged by abundance, this clonotype is medium-sized. The chain employs TRBV7-9 and TRBJ2-7; 9 positions match TRBD2. In germline, CDR1 is SEHNR, CDR2 FQNEAQ (reference sequence). This CDR3 is 14 amino acids long. Trimming at V came to 4 bases and at J to 3 bases, leaving 4 bases not matched to a gene. CDR3 in amino acids: CASSSGTSYYEQYF. CDR3 DNA: TGTGCCAGCAGCTCTGGGACTAGCTACTACGAGCAGTACTTC.

This clonotype was seen repeatedly, ten times or more. One end of the junction fails to match germline, which may point to a read error. The chain carries TRBV7-7 and TRBJ2-5; 9 nucleotides match TRBD2. This CDR3 region has 17 residues. Germline lookup yields CDR1 SSHAT and CDR2 FNYEAQ (reference sequence). This CDR3 is CASSLARREGLRETQYF. In DNA form, the CDR3 reads TGTGCTAGCAGCTTAGCGCGGCGGGAGGGCCTAAGGGAGACCCAGTACTTC.

There are many counts of this clonotype. This chain links TRBV29-1 with TRBJ1-2; no definite D call. V was shortened by 3 bases and J by 4 bases, with 6 bases between the two germline ends. CDR1 is SQVTM, CDR2 ANQGSEA, per germline. The length of the CDR3 is 11 residues. CDR3 nucleotide sequence: TGCAGCGTTGACGGGGTCTATGGCTACACCTTC. Encoded protein: CSVDGVYGYTF.

This clonotype occurred a few times. The chain recombines TRBV29-1 with TRBJ1-1; D is uncertain. The V end was cut by 8 bases, the J end by 5 bases, with 18 bases between. There are 13 residues in the CDR3. Per germline, CDR1 SQVTM and CDR2 ANQGSEA. The CDR3 loop is CSSRRGRGTEAFF. DNA of the CDR3: TGCAGCTCAAGGCGGGGTCGTGGGACTGAAGCTTTCTTT.

Many counts were recorded for this clonotype. The chain has TRBV9 and TRBJ2-2; D call uncertain. V dropped 0 bases and J dropped 6 bases, with 9 bases sitting between them. This CDR3 comprises 14 residues. Germline CDR1 reads SGDLS; CDR2 reads YYNGEE. The DNA of the CDR3 is TGTGCCAGCAGCGTAGTAGAATGGGCCGGGGAGCTGTTTTTT. This encodes CASSVVEWAGELFF.

Sample share makes this clonotype medium-sized. The chain links TRBV15 to TRBJ1-6, with D possibly TRBD1 on 6 matching bases. CDR1 is LNHNV, CDR2 YYDKDF, per germline (reference sequence). Trimming stripped 7 bases from V and 8 bases from J, with 18 bases between. The CDR3 sequence is 15 residues long. The CDR3 DNA reads as TGTGCCACCACCCAAACCGGGGGCAGTTATTCACCCCTCCACTTT. The encoded protein is CATTQTGGSYSPLHF.

This clonotype was counted at least ten times. V gene TRBV18 combines with J gene TRBJ1-1; D gene ambiguous. Trimming removed 1 base at V and 1 base at J, with 7 bases between. This CDR3 region has 14 residues. Germline CDR1 reads KGHSH; CDR2 reads LQKENI. CDR3 residues: CASSPLDGNTEAFF. The CDR3 DNA is TGTGCCAGCTCACCACTGGACGGGAACACTGAAGCTTTCTTT.

This clonotype is medium-sized (0.01 to 0.1%) in the sample. The chain joins TRBV28 to TRBJ2-7; D is perhaps TRBD2 (6 bases). Looked up from germline, CDR1 is MDHEN and CDR2 is SYDVKM. The CDR3 has 16 residues. V gave up 5 bases and J gave up 3 bases, with 20 bases separating them. CDR3 protein: CASSAQYQAGGYEQYF. DNA for the CDR3: TGTGCCAGCAGTGCCCAATATCAAGCGGGTGGCTACGAGCAGTACTTC.

This clonotype was seen at least ten times. The rearrangement uses TRBV28 and TRBJ2-3; no reliable D call. Germline V gene lookup returns CDR1 MDHEN and CDR2 SYDVKM. The CDR3 loop spans 14 amino acids. V was pared by 6 bases and J by 8 bases, with 18 bases between. CDR3 loop: CASSSTRSRATQYF. Written as DNA, the CDR3 is TGTGCCAGCAGCTCCACCCGCTCTCGCGCTACGCAGTATTTT.

This clonotype was counted ten times or more. The rearrangement links TRBV19 to TRBJ1-6, with 7 bases aligning to TRBD1. With V trimmed by 4 bases and J by 10 bases, 7 bases remained unmatched. The CDR3 has 14 amino acids. Per the germline V gene, CDR1 is LNHDA and CDR2 is SQIVND (reference sequence). CDR3 DNA: TGTGCCAGTAGTACCGACAGGGAGAGATCACCCCTCCACTTT. It encodes CASSTDRERSPLHF.

Relative to its sample, this clonotype is medium-sized. The chain is built from TRBV4-1 and TRBJ1-1; possibly TRBD1 for D (6 bases). Germline V gene sequence: CDR1 MGHRA, CDR2 YSYEKL. The V end lost 1 base, the J end lost 11 bases, and 14 bases lay between the germline ends. The CDR3 consists of 13 residues. CDR3 bases: TGCGCCAGCAGCCAAGCGGACAGCCATCGCGCTTTCTTT. Its translation: CASSQADSHRAFF.

The chain recombines TRBV7-3 with TRBJ2-5; no clear D. Germline V gene data show CDR1 as SGHTA and CDR2 as FQGTGA. V shed 4 bases and J shed 0 bases, with 6 bases lying between them. The CDR3 runs to 13 residues. The CDR3: CASSSANQETQYF. The CDR3, as DNA: TGTGCCAGCAGCTCCGCGAACCAAGAGACCCAGTACTTC.

This clonotype is judged medium-sized. This chain connects TRBV10-1 to TRBJ2-1; 9 bases fit TRBD2. V shed 5 bases, J shed 5 bases, and the junction held 4 bases outside the gene matches. CDR1 and CDR2 (germline): WNHNN, SYGVQD (reference sequence). This CDR3 spans 14 amino acids. The CDR3 spells CASSTGLAHNEQFF. The DNA for the CDR3 is TGCGCCAGCAGTACGGGACTAGCTCACAATGAGCAGTTCTTC.

This clonotype was detected ten times or more. The CDR3 reads CASSMSTGTRGDEQYF. The CDR3 DNA reads TGCGCCAGCAGCATGTCTACAGGGACCAGGGGAGACGAGCAGTACTTC. This chain connects TRBV5-1 to TRBJ2-7, with a tentative D call TRBD1 (6 bases). With 4 bases removed from V and 5 bases from J, the gap between germline ends came to 22 bases. CDR1 and CDR2 (germline): SGHRS, YFSETQ. The CDR3 covers 16 residues.

This clonotype is judged medium-sized. The gene calls are TRBV5-4 and TRBJ2-6, with 8 bases fitting TRBD1. The CDR3 has 16 residues. After removal of 5 bases from V and 0 bases from J, the junction contained 4 bases not matched to a gene. CDR1 and CDR2 from the germline V gene are SGHNT and YYREEE (reference sequence). CDR3 region: CASRRDRSSGANVLTF. As DNA, the CDR3 is TGTGCCAGCAGGAGGGACAGGAGCTCTGGGGCCAACGTCCTGACTTTC.

By sample share, this clonotype is medium-sized. A read error may produce the germline difference seen at one junction end. The V gene is TRBV28, the J gene TRBJ2-2; D gene unclear. Looked up from germline, CDR1 is MDHEN and CDR2 is SYDVKM. This CDR3 has 12 amino acids. Written as DNA, the CDR3 is TGTGCCAGCAGTTTAAGTTCCGGCAGTAAGATTTTT. The encoded protein is CASSLSSGSKIF. Full variable domain (rest looked up from reference TRBV28 and TRBJ2-2): DVKVTQSSRYLVKRTGEKVFLECVQDMDHENMFWYRQDPGLGLRLIYFSYDVKMKEKGDIPEGYSVSREKKERFSLILESASTNQTSMYLCASSLSSGSKIFGEGSRLTVL.

This chain connects TRBV7-2 to TRBJ2-2; 10 nucleotides align to TRBD2. J lost 5 bases, V lost 9 bases, and 9 bases had no gene match. This CDR3 contains 15 residues. Germline CDR1 is SGHTA and CDR2 is FQGNSA. The DNA for the CDR3 is TGTGCCAGACCTAGCGGGGGATTAAGGACCGGGGAGCTGTTTTTT. It encodes CARPSGGLRTGELFF.

This clonotype is judged medium-sized (0.01 to 0.1%). The rearrangement uses TRBV18 and TRBJ2-2; tentatively, D is TRBD1 (5 bases). The CDR3 has 16 residues. Germline V gene sequence: CDR1 KGHSH, CDR2 LQKENI. Trimming stripped 9 bases from V and 6 bases from J, with 23 bases between. The CDR3 protein is CASSTTHPRVAGELFF. The CDR3 nucleotides are TGTGCCAGTTCCACAACGCATCCCAGGGTGGCCGGGGAGCTGTTTTTT.

This clonotype rates as medium-sized. This chain joins TRBV4-1 and TRBJ2-3; D may be TRBD1 or TRBD2 (5 bases each). This CDR3 is built from 15 residues. V lost 1 base and J 2 bases, leaving 10 bases between the germline ends. Germline loops: CDR1 MGHRA, CDR2 YSYEKL. In DNA form, the CDR3 reads TGCGCCAGCAGCCAAGCGGGGCGACCCACAGATACGCAGTATTTT. Protein product: CASSQAGRPTDTQYF.

The rearrangement links TRBV3-1 to TRBJ2-7, with 8 bases lining up with TRBD1. The CDR3 length is 14 residues. V shed 4 bases and J 3 bases; nucleotides not matched to a gene: 5. Germline V gives CDR1 LGHDT, CDR2 YNNKEL (reference sequence). Here the CDR3 DNA reads TGTGCCAGCAGCCGACCGGGGACAGGCTACGAGCAGTACTTC. Translation gives CASSRPGTGYEQYF.